Following are 29 T cell receptor beta chains from one sample sequenced in a study of T-cell memory formation after mild COVID-19. Via MiXCR, TCRdb re-called the 5' RACE reads, giving one row per CDR3 protein. The sample consists of around 250,000 distinct CDR3 sequences, about a sixth of them appearing once. Sequencing was carried out using PBMCs or a T cell subset sorted from them (not recorded which). The receptors here all came from a man younger than 35 who had mild COVID-19 (a few samples of this study predate the infection). Cell type and time point are not known.

This clonotype was detected a few times. The V call is TRBV27, the J call TRBJ2-3, with 10 bases identical to TRBD2. Trimming removed 6 bases from V and 2 bases from J; junction bases left unmatched: 11. There are 17 residues in the CDR3. Germline CDR1 and CDR2: MNHEY and SMNVEV (reference sequence). CDR3 nucleotide sequence: TGTGCCAGCAGCCGGTGGACTAGCGGTGGACTCACAGATACGCAGTATTTT. Protein product: CASSRWTSGGLTDTQYF.

CDR3 residues: CASFIRGEDTQYF. For the CDR3, the DNA is TGTGCCAGCTTCATTCGAGGGGAGGATACGCAGTATTTT. This sequence joins TRBV5-6 and TRBJ2-3; D tentatively reads TRBD1 or TRBD2 (5 bases each). The germline V and J ends were trimmed by 7 bases and 6 bases, with 15 bases remaining between them. Per the germline V gene, CDR1 is SGHDT and CDR2 is YYEEEE. CDR3 length: 13 amino acids.

This clonotype was seen more than once but under ten times. V and J are TRBV4-1 and TRBJ1-2; unclear D gene. The CDR3 covers 14 residues. Germline V gene lookup returns CDR1 MGHRA and CDR2 YSYEKL. The V and J ends lost 0 bases and 5 bases respectively, with 10 bases between them. Here the CDR3 DNA reads TGCGCCAGCAGCCAAGAAACGCGGCGGTATGGCTACACCTTC. It translates to CASSQETRRYGYTF.

Many counts were recorded for this clonotype. The chain recombines TRBV4-3 with TRBJ2-3; no reliable D call. V was trimmed by 0 bases and J by 2 bases, leaving 6 bases between them. There are 14 residues in the CDR3. Germline V lookup: CDR1 LGHNA, CDR2 YSLEER. The CDR3 loop reads CASSQDHVTDTQYF. Here the CDR3 DNA reads TGCGCCAGCAGCCAAGACCACGTCACAGATACGCAGTATTTT.

This clonotype was seen a handful of times. The chain carries TRBV4-2 and TRBJ1-2; D might be TRBD1 (6 bases). Trimming shortened V by 8 bases and J by 2 bases, and 9 bases separated the two germline ends. This CDR3 is 12 amino acids long. Germline V lookup: CDR1 LGHNA, CDR2 YNFKEQ. CDR3 nucleotides: TGTGCCAGCTTTGACAGGAACTATGGCTACACCTTC. Translated, it gives CASFDRNYGYTF.

This clonotype was picked up a small number of times. The chain joins TRBV6-2 or TRBV6-3 to TRBJ2-5, with 7 bases matching TRBD1. With V trimmed by 4 bases and J by 4 bases, 12 bases remained unmatched. The CDR3 contains 16 residues. Germline loops: CDR1 MNHEY, CDR2 SVGEGT. The CDR3 loop reads CASSSTAGTAPETQYF. CDR3 bases: TGTGCCAGCAGTTCAACCGCCGGGACAGCGCCAGAGACCCAGTACTTC.

The chain is built from TRBV27 and TRBJ1-2; 8 bases are a match to TRBD1. This CDR3 has 13 amino acids. V lost 7 bases and J lost 6; bases outside the gene matches: 7. CDR1 and CDR2 from the germline V gene are MNHEY and SMNVEV (reference sequence). Written as DNA, the CDR3 is TGTGCCAGCATGTACCCAGGGGGCCATGGCTACACCTTC. Amino acid sequence: CASMYPGGHGYTF.

This clonotype was seen more than once but under ten times. The rearrangement uses TRBV20-1 and TRBJ2-3; 8 bases agree with TRBD2. Trimming at V came to 3 bases and at J to 6 bases, leaving 8 bases not matched to a gene. Germline loops: CDR1 DFQATT, CDR2 SNEGSKA (reference sequence). The CDR3 covers 14 residues. DNA for the CDR3: TGCAGTGCTAGTGGACTAGCAACCTCGGATACGCAGTATTTT. It encodes CSASGLATSDTQYF.

The chain carries TRBV11-2 and TRBJ2-5; 7 bases fit TRBD2. The CDR3 has 15 amino acids. The germline V gene encodes CDR1 SGHAT and CDR2 FQNNGV. J lost 3 bases, V lost 6 bases, and 10 bases had no gene match. The CDR3 bases are TGTGCCAGCAGTTATCAGCCAGCGGGAAAAGAGACCCAGTACTTC. Amino acid sequence: CASSYQPAGKETQYF.

The gene calls are TRBV19 and TRBJ1-1; D is perhaps TRBD1 (5 bases). The CDR3 is 12 amino acids. From germline, CDR1 is LNHDA and CDR2 SQIVND (reference sequence). The ends were cut back, 11 bases at V and 1 base at J, with 11 bases in the middle. This CDR3 reads CAPGRGNTEAFF. The CDR3 DNA reads TGTGCCCCGGGGAGGGGGAACACTGAAGCTTTCTTT.

This clonotype has a handful of counts. This chain's CDR3 is CASSLTRITSHPWGYTF. In DNA, the CDR3 is TGTGCCAGCAGCCTGACACGAATCACCTCGCACCCTTGGGGCTACACCTTC. The chain links TRBV2 to TRBJ1-2; no clear D gene. The length of the CDR3 is 17 residues. V lost 6 bases and J 8 bases, leaving 28 bases between the germline ends. CDR1 SNHLY and CDR2 FYNNEI come from the germline V gene.

This clonotype was seen a few times. V gene TRBV7-9 combines with J gene TRBJ2-1, with D unclear. The V end lost 4 bases, the J end lost 7 bases, and 8 bases lay between the germline ends. The germline V gene encodes CDR1 SEHNR and CDR2 FQNEAQ (reference sequence). CDR3 length: 12 residues. The CDR3 coding sequence is TGTGCCAGCAGCTCCCCGAGGAATGAGCAGTTCTTC. It yields the protein CASSSPRNEQFF.

The chain uses TRBV20-1 and TRBJ2-5, with 12 bases identical to TRBD2. This CDR3 region has 15 residues. Germline V gene sequence: CDR1 DFQATT, CDR2 SNEGSKA (reference sequence). V lost 7 bases to trimming and J lost 3 bases; unmatched junction nucleotides: 9. This CDR3 reads CSGWTSGALEETQYF. DNA of the CDR3: TGCAGTGGCTGGACTAGCGGGGCTTTAGAAGAGACCCAGTACTTC.

This clonotype was found a few times. The V gene is TRBV19, the J gene TRBJ2-5; the D gene is possibly TRBD1 (6 bases). The CDR3 has 16 amino acids. Between the trimmed V and J ends, which lost 3 bases and 3 bases, there was a span of 17 bases. Germline values: CDR1 LNHDA, CDR2 SQIVND (reference sequence). DNA for the CDR3: TGTGCCAGTAGTATCTCTCGGGACATTTCGGAAGAGACCCAGTACTTC. This codes for CASSISRDISEETQYF.

The V and J genes are TRBV18 and TRBJ2-5; a weak D match, TRBD2 (6 bases). Trimming left V 3 bases short and J 0 bases short, with 11 bases between. This CDR3 has 15 residues. Germline loops: CDR1 KGHSH, CDR2 LQKENI. The CDR3 is CASSPLRDYQETQYF. The CDR3, as DNA: TGTGCCAGCTCACCCCTCCGGGACTACCAAGAGACCCAGTACTTC.

The chain couples TRBV11-2 to TRBJ1-1, with a possible D match to TRBD1 (6 bases). This CDR3 is 14 amino acids long. V gave up 5 bases and J gave up 11 bases, with 21 bases separating them. Germline lookup yields CDR1 SGHAT and CDR2 FQNNGV. The CDR3 DNA sequence: TGTGCCAGCAGCGCCCTGGGGGGGCAGTTCGGGGCTTTCTTT. This encodes CASSALGGQFGAFF.

This clonotype has ten or more counts. This CDR3 is CASRQVNTGELFF. The CDR3 DNA reads TGTGCCAGCAGGCAGGTTAACACCGGGGAGCTGTTTTTT. The J gene is TRBJ2-2, the V gene TRBV2; unclear D gene. CDR3 length: 13 amino acids. V was cut by 6 bases and J by 2 bases, with 7 bases left in between. Germline V gene sequence: CDR1 SNHLY, CDR2 FYNNEI.

This clonotype was seen more than once but under ten times. This sequence joins TRBV12-3 or TRBV12-4 and TRBJ2-3, with 7 positions matching TRBD2. The CDR3 has 15 amino acids. With V trimmed by 5 bases and J by 3 bases, 8 bases remained unmatched. The CDR3 DNA reads TGTGCCAGCAGTCCAACTAGCGTAAGGACAGATACGCAGTATTTT. This sequence encodes CASSPTSVRTDTQYF.

This clonotype was picked up a small number of times. CDR3 DNA sequence: TGTGCCAGCACCACACTGGGGGGGACTAGCACAGATACGCAGTATTTT. The encoded protein is CASTTLGGTSTDTQYF. The J gene is TRBJ2-3, the V gene TRBV7-6; the match to TRBD2 covers 7 bases. V trimming: 7 bases; J trimming: 0 bases; junction bases outside the gene matches: 10. Germline CDR1 SGHVS, CDR2 FNYEAQ. The CDR3 has 16 amino acids.

This clonotype appeared a few times. The CDR3 here is CASSNGANTEAFF. DNA for the CDR3: TGCGCCAGCAGTAACGGAGCGAACACTGAAGCTTTCTTT. V is TRBV5-1 and J is TRBJ1-1; D is undetermined. The CDR3 is 13 residues long. From germline, CDR1 is SGHRS and CDR2 YFSETQ. Trimming removed 5 bases at V and 1 base at J, with 9 bases between.

This clonotype was seen many times. The chain combines TRBV5-1 with TRBJ2-7; 10 nucleotides line up with TRBD1. CDR1 SGHRS and CDR2 YFSETQ come from the germline V gene. Trimming removed 4 bases from V and 5 bases from J; junction bases left unmatched: 3. The CDR3 consists of 13 residues. The CDR3 reads CASSAGQGNEQYF. The CDR3 nucleotides are TGCGCCAGCAGCGCGGGACAGGGGAACGAGCAGTACTTC.

The gene calls are TRBV4-1 and TRBJ2-1, with TRBD2 identical over 8 bases. Per germline, CDR1 MGHRA and CDR2 YSYEKL. The CDR3 consists of 15 residues. J lost 5 bases, V lost 2 bases, and 5 bases had no gene match. CDR3 in DNA: TGCGCCAGCAGCCAATCGGTTAGCGGGGACAATGAGCAGTTCTTC. Protein: CASSQSVSGDNEQFF.

This chain uses TRBV6-5 with TRBJ2-1; 9 bases are a match to TRBD1. This CDR3 region has 15 residues. Germline V CDR1 and CDR2: MNHEY, SVGAGI. V gave up 2 bases and J gave up 5 bases; unmatched junction bases: 4. This CDR3 reads CASSYRQGGDNEQFF. CDR3 DNA: TGTGCCAGCAGTTACCGACAGGGGGGGGACAATGAGCAGTTCTTC.

This clonotype was seen a few times. The chain combines TRBV15 with TRBJ1-4; possible D gene TRBD1, 6 bases. CDR1 is LNHNV, CDR2 YYDKDF, per germline (reference sequence). The CDR3 sequence is 14 residues long. V dropped 3 bases and J dropped 13 bases, with 18 bases sitting between them. CDR3 sequence reads: CATSSPGTLGGLFF. CDR3 bases: TGTGCCACCAGCAGCCCCGGGACACTCGGGGGACTGTTTTTT.

Ten or more counts support this clonotype. J is TRBJ2-7 and V is TRBV5-1; 8 bases align to TRBD2. This CDR3 is 15 amino acids long. From germline, CDR1 is SGHRS and CDR2 YFSETQ. V lost 5 bases to trimming and J lost 0 bases; unmatched junction nucleotides: 7. CDR3 in DNA: TGCGCCAGCAGAGTCGGACTAGCAAGCTCCTACGAGCAGTACTTC. Amino acid sequence: CASRVGLASSYEQYF.

V gene TRBV12-3 or TRBV12-4 combines with J gene TRBJ1-2, with D maybe TRBD1 (5 bases). Trimming took 4 bases from V and 1 from J, leaving 7 bases between them. This CDR3 region has 13 residues. The DNA of the CDR3 is TGTGCCAGCAGTTGGGGACTTAACTATGGCTACACCTTC. It codes for CASSWGLNYGYTF.

The CDR3 nucleotides are TGCGCCAGCAGCCAAGATTCGAGGGAATCCTACGAGCAGTACTTC. Protein: CASSQDSRESYEQYF. The rearrangement joins TRBV4-3 to TRBJ2-7; D perhaps matches TRBD2 (5 bases). The CDR3 contains 15 residues. Germline V gene data show CDR1 as LGHNA and CDR2 as YSLEER. V gave up 0 bases and J gave up 1 base, with 10 bases separating them.

The CDR3 DNA reads TGTGCCAGCTCAACTCAGCCGGATACGCAGTATTTT. This translates into CASSTQPDTQYF. The gene calls are TRBV10-3 and TRBJ2-3; D remains ambiguous. The germline gives CDR1 ENHRY, CDR2 SYGVKD. Trimming removed 10 bases from V and 6 bases from J, with 14 bases in between. The CDR3 runs to 12 residues.

This rearrangement joins TRBV6-5 to TRBJ2-7; a weak D match, TRBD2 (5 bases). CDR1 and CDR2 (germline): MNHEY, SVGAGI. Trimming shortened V by 6 bases and J by 0 bases, and 12 bases separated the two germline ends. This CDR3 comprises 14 residues. The CDR3 spells CASSGLRSSYEQYF. The CDR3 DNA is TGTGCCAGCAGCGGACTTAGGAGCTCCTACGAGCAGTACTTC.